This T cell receptor (beta chain) was sequenced during a study of cytomegalovirus exposure and HLA in healthy donors. Findings of the study overall: Indistinguishable V segments, including TRBV6-2 and TRBV6-3, were excluded.

Per germline, CDR1 SNHLY and CDR2 FYNNEI. This CDR3 comprises 13 residues. V was shortened by 5 bases and J by 5 bases, with 12 bases between the two germline ends. This clone has a handful of counts. The antigen remains undetermined. PCR involved 60 Vbeta and 13 Jbeta primers. The authors' processing: As a later analysis found, there were approximately 80 million unique TCR beta chains, of which approximately 10 million were shared. Here immunoSEQ multiplex PCR was the method, and the copy in TCRdb shows in-frame clones only, minus some. V and J calls plus clone size are reproduced from that table; the DNA served to infer D and trimming. In the table there are 160,000 or so clones, roughly 84% of which are singletons.

Sequenced material: PBMCs. The TCR comes from a woman aged 18-35 years in good health and CMV-seronegative. V is TRBV2 and J is TRBJ2-5, with D possibly being TRBD1 (6 bases). This CDR3 reads CASSQQGRETQYF. In nucleotides, the CDR3 is TGTGCCAGCAGTCAACAGGGTCGGGAGACCCAGTACTTC.